One sample yielded the 20 T cell receptor beta chains listed below, sequenced in a study of blood T cell repertoires in COVID-19. Assay: immunoSEQ multiplex PCR; the TCRdb copy retains only in-frame clones and omits some. This table holds around 30,000 clones, around 75% found once. Sample: peripheral blood. The receptors were gathered from a man at least 80 years old with active or convalescent COVID-19.

This clone showed up just once. The chain couples TRBV10-1 to TRBJ2-1; 9 bases map to TRBD2. The CDR3 contains 15 residues. Germline CDR1 WNHNN, CDR2 SYGVQD (reference sequence). The V and J ends lost 1 base and 6 bases, in that order; junction bases with no gene match: 4. CDR3 sequence: CASSEWREGSNEQFF. The CDR3 DNA is TGCGCCAGCAGTGAGTGGCGGGAGGGGAGCAATGAGCAGTTCTTC.

The genes are TRBV28 and TRBJ2-7; tentatively, D is TRBD2 (5 bases). V was clipped by 3 bases and J by 6 bases, with 18 bases between them. The germline V gene encodes CDR1 MDHEN and CDR2 SYDVKM. The CDR3 is 15 amino acids. CDR3 bases: TGTGCCAGCAGTTTGCGGGCCTCCCTTCTAGGCGAGCAGTACTTC. Residues: CASSLRASLLGEQYF.

J is TRBJ2-7 and V is TRBV6-5; 7 positions match TRBD1. The germline V gene has CDR1 MNHEY and CDR2 SVGAGI. The length of the CDR3 is 13 residues. The V gene end was trimmed by 8 bases and the J gene end by 3 bases; junction bases not matched to a gene: 7. The CDR3 DNA is TGTGCCAGCCAGAGGGACAGAAACTACGAGCAGTACTTC. Protein: CASQRDRNYEQYF.

The rearrangement links TRBV5-4 to TRBJ2-5; a weak D match, TRBD2 (5 bases). V lost 1 base and J 2 bases, leaving 6 bases between the germline ends. The length of the CDR3 is 13 residues. Germline loops: CDR1 SGHNT, CDR2 YYREEE (reference sequence). The CDR3 loop reads CASSLRGQETQYF. CDR3 bases: TGTGCCAGCAGCTTGCGAGGGCAAGAGACCCAGTACTTC.

The rearrangement joins TRBV3-1 (or the pseudogene TRBV3-2) to TRBJ2-1; 11 bases match TRBD2. The length of the CDR3 is 17 residues. With 4 bases clipped from V and 4 bases from J, the junction kept 9 bases outside the gene matches. Germline V lookup: CDR1 LGHDT, CDR2 YNNKEL (reference sequence). This CDR3 is CASSPQGTSGPYNEQFF. CDR3 sequence (DNA): TGTGCCAGCAGCCCTCAAGGGACTAGCGGTCCTTACAATGAGCAGTTCTTC.

This chain uses TRBV27 with TRBJ1-1; D perhaps matches TRBD1 (5 bases). The CDR3 is made up of 14 amino acids. The V gene's germline CDR1 is MNHEY and CDR2 SMNVEV (reference sequence). With 1 base removed from V and 10 bases from J, the gap between germline ends came to 16 bases. CDR3 in DNA: TGTGCCAGCAGTTTATTTAAGGACACTCTGTTAGCTTTCTTT. This encodes CASSLFKDTLLAFF.

The chain combines TRBV28 with TRBJ1-2; no clear D. Germline V CDR1 and CDR2: MDHEN, SYDVKM. Trimming shortened V by 5 bases and J by 1 base, and 5 bases separated the two germline ends. CDR3 size: 12 residues. The CDR3 coding sequence is TGTGCCAGCAGTCTGAGTAACTATGGCTACACCTTC. This sequence encodes CASSLSNYGYTF.

The CDR3 nucleotides read TGTGCCAGCAGCCAAGCCCGAACCGGGAATACAGGGGGAGATACGCAGTATTTT. This codes for CASSQARTGNTGGDTQYF. The V gene is TRBV14, the J gene TRBJ2-3; 8 nucleotides align to TRBD1. Per germline, CDR1 SGHDN and CDR2 FVKESK. CDR3 length equals 18 residues. After removal of 1 base from V and 5 bases from J, the junction contained 14 bases not matched to a gene. Full variable domain (rest looked up from reference TRBV14 and TRBJ2-3): EAGVTQFPSHSVIEKGQTVTLRCDPISGHDNLYWYRRVMGKEIKFLLHFVKESKQDESGMPNNRFLAERTGGTYSTLKVQPAELEDSGVYFCASSQARTGNTGGDTQYFGPGTRLTVL.

This chain connects TRBV18 to TRBJ2-7; 10 bases fit TRBD2. The CDR3 covers 16 residues. V trimming: 2 bases; J trimming: 3 bases; junction bases outside the gene matches: 7. The germline gives CDR1 KGHSH, CDR2 LQKENI. The CDR3 region is CASSPKSLAGFYEQYF. The CDR3 DNA reads as TGTGCCAGCTCACCAAAGTCACTAGCGGGATTCTACGAGCAGTACTTC.

This chain connects TRBV28 to TRBJ2-7; 9 bases match TRBD1. The V and J ends lost 4 bases and 3 bases, in that order; junction bases with no gene match: 7. CDR3 size: 15 residues. Germline values: CDR1 MDHEN, CDR2 SYDVKM. CDR3 sequence (DNA): TGTGCCAGCAGTTCATCGACAGGGGGGAACTACGAGCAGTACTTC. This encodes CASSSSTGGNYEQYF.

The chain links TRBV27 to TRBJ1-2, with D unresolved. The CDR3 extends over 13 amino acids. Trimming took 2 bases from V and 4 from J, leaving 8 bases between them. CDR1 and CDR2 (germline): MNHEY, SMNVEV (reference sequence). The CDR3 here is CASSLRRSYGYTF. The CDR3 DNA sequence: TGTGCCAGCAGTTTACGCCGCAGCTATGGCTACACCTTC.

The chain couples TRBV19 to TRBJ2-7; D perhaps matches TRBD1 (6 bases). Germline loops: CDR1 LNHDA, CDR2 SQIVND (reference sequence). V lost 6 bases and J 5 bases, leaving 11 bases between the germline ends. The CDR3 spans 12 residues. The CDR3 sequence is CASSGQSDEQYF. The CDR3 DNA follows: TGTGCCAGTAGCGGACAGTCCGACGAGCAGTACTTC. Variable domain in full (rest from reference TRBV19 and TRBJ2-7): DGGITQSPKYLFRKEGQNVTLSCEQNLNHDAMYWYRQDPGQGLRLIYYSQIVNDFQKGDIAEGYSVSREKKESFPLTVTSAQKNPTAFYLCASSGQSDEQYFGPGTRLTVT.

The chain links TRBV7-2 to TRBJ2-1; D gene ambiguous. Germline V gene data show CDR1 as SGHTA and CDR2 as FQGNSA. The CDR3 sequence is 15 residues long. The V gene lost 2 bases and the J gene lost 5 bases, with 13 bases spanning the gap. In DNA, the CDR3 is TGTGCCAGCAGCTTACAACATGGCGGAAACAATGAGCAGTTCTTC. It encodes CASSLQHGGNNEQFF. Based on the CDR3 plus reference TRBV7-2 and TRBJ2-1, the full variable domain is GAGVSQSPSNKVTEKGKDVELRCDPISGHTALYWYRQSLGQGLEFLIYFQGNSAPDKSGLPSDRFSAERTGGSVSTLTIQRTQQEDSAVYLCASSLQHGGNNEQFFGPGTRLTVL.

The chain couples TRBV11-2 to TRBJ1-1; D is undetermined. Looked up from germline, CDR1 is SGHAT and CDR2 is FQNNGV. The CDR3 consists of 13 residues. V was cut by 4 bases and J by 4 bases, with 10 bases left in between. CDR3 amino acids: CASSSETGTEAFF. Here the CDR3 DNA reads TGTGCCAGCAGCTCTGAAACTGGCACTGAAGCTTTCTTT. Full variable domain (missing parts from reference TRBV11-2 and TRBJ1-1): EAGVAQSPRYKIIEKRQSVAFWCNPISGHATLYWYQQILGQGPKLLIQFQNNGVVDDSQLPKDRFSAERLKGVDSTLKIQPAKLEDSAVYLCASSSETGTEAFFGQGTRLTVV.

The V call is TRBV2, the J call TRBJ2-3; D is perhaps TRBD1 (6 bases). V dropped 5 bases and J dropped 0 bases, with 12 bases sitting between them. Germline CDR1 is SNHLY and CDR2 is FYNNEI. This CDR3 region has 15 residues. The CDR3 coding sequence is TGTGCCAGCAGTTTTTGGACAGCTAGCACAGATACGCAGTATTTT. It codes for CASSFWTASTDTQYF.

This clone was recorded a few times. V and J are TRBV5-1 and TRBJ2-7; 13 nucleotides align to TRBD2. Germline CDR1 reads SGHRS; CDR2 reads YFSETQ. Germline trimming cut 1 base from V and 6 bases from J; bases unmatched to any gene: 10. The length of the CDR3 is 17 residues. The CDR3 loop is CASSLISGTSGTVEQYF. CDR3 DNA: TGCGCCAGCAGCTTGATTTCCGGGACTAGCGGGACTGTCGAGCAGTACTTC.

The chain recombines TRBV4-3 with TRBJ1-2; possible D gene TRBD1, 6 bases. Looked up from germline, CDR1 is LGHNA and CDR2 is YSLEER. This CDR3 has 16 amino acids. Trimming removed 1 base at V and 8 bases at J, with 20 bases between. The CDR3 loop reads CASSQVHWGLRQGYTF. CDR3 bases: TGCGCCAGCAGCCAAGTTCATTGGGGGCTCCGTCAAGGCTACACCTTC.

J is TRBJ2-7 and V is TRBV19; a possible D gene is TRBD1 (5 bases). This CDR3 has 14 residues. V lost 3 bases to trimming and J lost 1 base, with 10 bases between them. The germline gives CDR1 LNHDA, CDR2 SQIVND (reference sequence). CDR3 coding DNA: TGTGCCAGTAGTATCAGTAAGGGGTCCTACGAGCAGTACTTC. Translation: CASSISKGSYEQYF.

The chain joins TRBV7-3 to TRBJ1-2, with D maybe TRBD1 (5 bases). V was cut by 5 bases and J by 6 bases, with 19 bases left in between. Germline CDR1 is SGHTA and CDR2 is FQGTGA. The CDR3 covers 15 residues. The CDR3 nucleotides read TGTGCCAGCAGCCCCAACCCGACAGTCTCAGATGGCTACACCTTC. Its translation: CASSPNPTVSDGYTF.

The chain recombines TRBV28 with TRBJ1-6; a possible D gene is TRBD1 (6 bases). Trimming shortened V by 5 bases and J by 8 bases, and 10 bases separated the two germline ends. There are 13 residues in the CDR3. The V gene's germline CDR1 is MDHEN and CDR2 SYDVKM. CDR3 sequence reads: CASSPRQDSPLHF. CDR3 nucleotides: TGTGCCAGCAGTCCACGACAGGATTCACCCCTCCACTTT. The variable domain in full, completed from reference TRBV28 and TRBJ1-6, reads DVKVTQSSRYLVKRTGEKVFLECVQDMDHENMFWYRQDPGLGLRLIYFSYDVKMKEKGDIPEGYSVSREKKERFSLILESASTNQTSMYLCASSPRQDSPLHFGNGTRLTVT.